Listed below are T cell receptor beta chains from one sample, sequenced in a study of CD8 T cells in Susac syndrome. TCRdb analysed the immunoSEQ multiplex PCR reads with MiXCR anew, one entry per CDR3 protein. The sample yields under 150,000 distinct CDR3 sequences, 95% seen once. Sample: CD4+ T cells from PBMCs. These receptors were obtained from a human donor with Susac syndrome. CDR3s include the opening cysteine and the closing phenylalanine or tryptophan. Each record gives: CDR3 protein, CDR3 DNA, J gene, D gene, V gene, clone size. The D gene is left open where the match is weak. Not all rows give a size; the values are once, few, many and, for expanded clones, a class.

CDR3aa: CAWRVEGETQYF; CDR3nt: TGTGCCTGGAGGGTAGAGGGGGAGACCCAGTACTTC; j_gene: TRBJ2-5; d_gene: -; v_gene: TRBV30; abundance: -
CDR3aa: CASSAQDRRYNEQFF; CDR3nt: TGTGCCAGCAGCGCACAGGACAGGAGATACAATGAGCAGTTCTTC; j_gene: TRBJ2-1; d_gene: TRBD1; v_gene: TRBV7-2; abundance: once
CDR3aa: CASLNTGGDGYTF; CDR3nt: TGTGCCAGCCTAAACACAGGGGGTGATGGCTACACCTTC; j_gene: TRBJ1-2; d_gene: TRBD1; v_gene: TRBV5-4; abundance: -
CDR3aa: CASSLETSGRYEQYF; CDR3nt: TGTGCCAGCAGCTTAGAGACCAGCGGGAGATACGAGCAGTACTTC; j_gene: TRBJ2-7; d_gene: TRBD2; v_gene: TRBV7-2; abundance: -
CDR3aa: CASSTSLQGYEQYF; CDR3nt: -; j_gene: TRBJ2-7; d_gene: -; v_gene: TRBV12-3/TRBV12-4; abundance: -
CDR3aa: CASSQGRSTQAGELFF; CDR3nt: TGTGCCAGCAGCCAAGGAAGGTCTACCCAGGCCGGGGAGCTGTTTTTT; j_gene: TRBJ2-2; d_gene: -; v_gene: TRBV14; abundance: -
CDR3aa: CASGPYFDNEQFF; CDR3nt: TGTGCTAGTGGCCCCTACTTCGACAATGAGCAGTTCTTC; j_gene: TRBJ2-1; d_gene: -; v_gene: TRBV12-5; abundance: -
CDR3aa: CATSAGQGGETQYF; CDR3nt: TGTGCCACCAGTGCGGGACAGGGGGGAGAGACCCAGTACTTC; j_gene: TRBJ2-5; d_gene: TRBD1; v_gene: TRBV24-1; abundance: -
CDR3aa: CASSSVQGSYEQYF; CDR3nt: TGTGCCAGCAGCTCCGTACAGGGGTCCTACGAGCAGTACTTC; j_gene: TRBJ2-7; d_gene: TRBD1; v_gene: TRBV13; abundance: -
CDR3aa: CASSQEGRRNTEAFF; CDR3nt: TGCGCCAGCAGCCAAGAGGGCCGTCGGAACACTGAAGCTTTCTTT; j_gene: TRBJ1-1; d_gene: -; v_gene: TRBV4-3; abundance: -
CDR3aa: CASSLGTKGGPVGTDTQYF; CDR3nt: TGTGCCAGCAGCTTAGGTACGAAAGGAGGGCCGGTTGGAACAGATACGCAGTATTTT; j_gene: TRBJ2-3; d_gene: -; v_gene: TRBV13; abundance: -
CDR3aa: CATSTRLAGGADTQYF; CDR3nt: TGTGCCACCAGCACGCGACTAGCGGGAGGCGCAGATACGCAGTATTTT; j_gene: TRBJ2-3; d_gene: TRBD2; v_gene: TRBV15; abundance: -
CDR3aa: CASSVGQGPGYTF; CDR3nt: TGTGCCAGCAGTGTAGGGCAGGGCCCTGGCTACACCTTC; j_gene: TRBJ1-2; d_gene: -; v_gene: TRBV2; abundance: -
CDR3aa: CAWAPGAYEQYF; CDR3nt: TGTGCCTGGGCTCCAGGGGCCTACGAGCAGTACTTC; j_gene: TRBJ2-7; d_gene: -; v_gene: TRBV30; abundance: -
CDR3aa: CASSESSLTSGSTDTQYF; CDR3nt: TGTGCCAGCAGTGAGTCTTCGTTGACTAGCGGGAGTACAGATACGCAGTATTTT; j_gene: TRBJ2-3; d_gene: TRBD2; v_gene: TRBV25-1; abundance: -
CDR3aa: CASSSIGPGLAKNIQYF; CDR3nt: TGTGCCAGCAGCTCAATTGGGCCCGGGCTAGCCAAAAACATTCAGTACTTC; j_gene: TRBJ2-4; d_gene: -; v_gene: TRBV5-6; abundance: -
CDR3aa: CASSLDGGGTEAFF; CDR3nt: TGCGCCAGCAGCTTGGACGGAGGGGGCACTGAAGCTTTCTTT; j_gene: TRBJ1-1; d_gene: -; v_gene: TRBV5-1; abundance: -
CDR3aa: CASSSPFYGYTF; CDR3nt: TGTGCCAGCAGTTCCCCCTTCTATGGCTACACCTTC; j_gene: TRBJ1-2; d_gene: -; v_gene: TRBV9; abundance: -
CDR3aa: CSVGFNLGQETQYF; CDR3nt: TGCAGCGTTGGGTTTAATCTGGGGCAAGAGACCCAGTACTTC; j_gene: TRBJ2-5; d_gene: -; v_gene: TRBV29-1; abundance: -
CDR3aa: CSAEPHDEQFF; CDR3nt: TGCAGTGCCGAGCCCCACGATGAGCAGTTCTTC; j_gene: TRBJ2-1; d_gene: -; v_gene: TRBV20-1; abundance: -
CDR3aa: CSARAARERPQYF; CDR3nt: TGCAGTGCTAGAGCGGCGCGGGAGCGACCGCAGTATTTT; j_gene: TRBJ2-3; d_gene: TRBD2; v_gene: TRBV20-1; abundance: -
CDR3aa: CASSLGTDHGYTF; CDR3nt: TGTGCCAGCAGTTTGGGGACAGATCATGGCTACACCTTC; j_gene: TRBJ1-2; d_gene: TRBD1; v_gene: TRBV28; abundance: -
CDR3aa: CSVGGQNTEAFF; CDR3nt: TGCAGCGTTGGTGGACAGAACACTGAAGCTTTCTTT; j_gene: TRBJ1-1; d_gene: -; v_gene: TRBV29-1; abundance: -
CDR3aa: CASSQWAGRGYQPQHF; CDR3nt: TGTGCCAGCAGCCAATGGGCGGGACGAGGGTATCAGCCCCAGCATTTT; j_gene: TRBJ1-5; d_gene: -; v_gene: TRBV16; abundance: -
CDR3aa: CASSRTSLGYEQYF; CDR3nt: TGTGCCAGCAGCCGCACTAGTCTAGGCTACGAGCAGTACTTC; j_gene: TRBJ2-7; d_gene: -; v_gene: TRBV3-1; abundance: -
CDR3aa: CSVVGQGGVNEQFF; CDR3nt: TGCAGCGTCGTTGGACAGGGTGGGGTCAATGAGCAGTTCTTC; j_gene: TRBJ2-1; d_gene: TRBD1; v_gene: TRBV29-1; abundance: -
CDR3aa: CASSFIDRGHEQYF; CDR3nt: TGTGCCAGCAGCTTCATTGACAGGGGGCACGAGCAGTACTTC; j_gene: TRBJ2-7; d_gene: TRBD1; v_gene: TRBV7-8; abundance: -
CDR3aa: CASTGLNYNEQFF; CDR3nt: TGTGCCAGCACCGGGCTTAACTACAATGAGCAGTTCTTC; j_gene: TRBJ2-1; d_gene: -; v_gene: TRBV3-1; abundance: -
CDR3aa: CASSSPSGGETQYF; CDR3nt: TGCGCCAGCAGCTCACCTAGCGGGGGGGAGACCCAGTACTTC; j_gene: TRBJ2-5; d_gene: TRBD2; v_gene: TRBV5-1; abundance: -
CDR3aa: CASRRPGGTEAFF; CDR3nt: TGTGCCAGCAGGCGGCCGGGGGGTACTGAAGCTTTCTTT; j_gene: TRBJ1-1; d_gene: -; v_gene: TRBV25-1; abundance: -
CDR3aa: CAWMRSGGNEQYF; CDR3nt: TGTGCCTGGATGAGGTCGGGGGGCAACGAGCAGTACTTC; j_gene: TRBJ2-7; d_gene: -; v_gene: TRBV30; abundance: -
CDR3aa: CASSVGADTQYF; CDR3nt: TGTGCCAGCAGTGTAGGGGCAGATACGCAGTATTTT; j_gene: TRBJ2-3; d_gene: -; v_gene: TRBV2; abundance: -
CDR3aa: CASNRLGVGNQPQHF; CDR3nt: TGTGCCAGCAACCGACTTGGGGTAGGCAATCAGCCCCAGCATTTT; j_gene: TRBJ1-5; d_gene: -; v_gene: TRBV2; abundance: -
CDR3aa: CASSFMLAGYDEQFF; CDR3nt: TGTGCCAGCAGCTTTATGCTAGCGGGATACGATGAGCAGTTCTTC; j_gene: TRBJ2-1; d_gene: TRBD2; v_gene: TRBV7-3; abundance: -
CDR3aa: CASSLYRGYTEAFF; CDR3nt: TGTGCCAGCAGTTTATACAGGGGCTACACTGAAGCTTTCTTT; j_gene: TRBJ1-1; d_gene: TRBD1; v_gene: TRBV28; abundance: -